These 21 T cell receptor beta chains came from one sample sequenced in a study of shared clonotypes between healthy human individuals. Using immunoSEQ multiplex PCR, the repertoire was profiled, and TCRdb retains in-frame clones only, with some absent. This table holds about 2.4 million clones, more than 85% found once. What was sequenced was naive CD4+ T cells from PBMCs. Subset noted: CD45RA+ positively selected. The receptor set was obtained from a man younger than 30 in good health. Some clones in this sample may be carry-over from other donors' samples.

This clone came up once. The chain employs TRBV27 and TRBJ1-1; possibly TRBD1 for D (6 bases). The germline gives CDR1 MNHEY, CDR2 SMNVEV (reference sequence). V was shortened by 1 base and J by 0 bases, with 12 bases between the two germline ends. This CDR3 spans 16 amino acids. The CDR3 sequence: CASSLLGTFMNTEAFF. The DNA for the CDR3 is TGTGCCAGCAGTTTATTGGGGACATTCATGAACACTGAAGCTTTCTTT.

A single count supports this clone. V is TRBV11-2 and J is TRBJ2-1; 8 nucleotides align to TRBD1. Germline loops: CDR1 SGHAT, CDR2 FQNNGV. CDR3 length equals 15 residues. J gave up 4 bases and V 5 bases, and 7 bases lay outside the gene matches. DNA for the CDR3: TGTGCCAGCAGCCTAAGACAGGGGTTTTACAATGAGCAGTTCTTC. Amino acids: CASSLRQGFYNEQFF.

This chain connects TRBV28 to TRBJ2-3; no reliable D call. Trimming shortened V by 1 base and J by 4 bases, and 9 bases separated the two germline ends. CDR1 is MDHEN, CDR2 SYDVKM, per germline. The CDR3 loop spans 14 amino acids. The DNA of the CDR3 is TGTGCCAGCAGTTTATTTGACGGCCCAGATACGCAGTATTTT. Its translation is CASSLFDGPDTQYF.

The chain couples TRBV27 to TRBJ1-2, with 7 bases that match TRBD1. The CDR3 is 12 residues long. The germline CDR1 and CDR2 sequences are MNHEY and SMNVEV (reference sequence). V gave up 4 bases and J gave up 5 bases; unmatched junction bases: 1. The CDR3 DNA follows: TGTGCCAGCAGTTCGACAGGGTATGGCTACACCTTC. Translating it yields CASSSTGYGYTF.

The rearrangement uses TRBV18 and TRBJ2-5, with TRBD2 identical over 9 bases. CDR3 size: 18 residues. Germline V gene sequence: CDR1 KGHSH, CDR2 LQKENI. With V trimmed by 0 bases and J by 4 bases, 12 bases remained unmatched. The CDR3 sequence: CASSPPTAVSGGGETQYF. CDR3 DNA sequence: TGTGCCAGCTCACCACCGACAGCAGTTAGCGGGGGAGGAGAGACCCAGTACTTC.

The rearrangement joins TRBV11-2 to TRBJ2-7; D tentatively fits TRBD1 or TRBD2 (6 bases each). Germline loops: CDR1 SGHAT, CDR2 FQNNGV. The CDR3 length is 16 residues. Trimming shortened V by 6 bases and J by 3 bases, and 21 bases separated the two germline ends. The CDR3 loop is CASRSPGGTTSYEQYF. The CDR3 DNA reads TGTGCCAGCAGATCCCCCGGGGGCACTACTAGCTACGAGCAGTACTTC.

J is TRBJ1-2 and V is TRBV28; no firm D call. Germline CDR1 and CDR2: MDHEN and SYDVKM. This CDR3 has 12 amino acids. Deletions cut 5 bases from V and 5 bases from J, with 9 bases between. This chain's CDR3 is CASSDPSYGYTF. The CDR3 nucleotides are TGTGCCAGCAGTGACCCCTCTTATGGCTACACCTTC.

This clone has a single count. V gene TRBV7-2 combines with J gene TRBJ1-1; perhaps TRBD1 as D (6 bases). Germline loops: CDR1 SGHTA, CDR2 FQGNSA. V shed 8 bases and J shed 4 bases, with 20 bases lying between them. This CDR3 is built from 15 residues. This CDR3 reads CASRVTRGSGTEAFF. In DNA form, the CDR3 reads TGTGCCAGCCGTGTTACTAGGGGGTCGGGCACTGAAGCTTTCTTT.

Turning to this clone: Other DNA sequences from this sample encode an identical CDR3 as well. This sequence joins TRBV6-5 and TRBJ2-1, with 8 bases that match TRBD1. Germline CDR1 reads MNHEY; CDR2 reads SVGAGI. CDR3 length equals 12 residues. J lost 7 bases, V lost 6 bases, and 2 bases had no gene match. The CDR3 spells CASRDRVNEQFF. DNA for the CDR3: TGTGCCAGCAGGGACAGGGTAAATGAGCAGTTCTTC.

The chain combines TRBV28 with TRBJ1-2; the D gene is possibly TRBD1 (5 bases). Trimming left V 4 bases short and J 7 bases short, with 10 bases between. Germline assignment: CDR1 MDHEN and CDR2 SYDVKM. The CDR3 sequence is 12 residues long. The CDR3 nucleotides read TGTGCCAGCAGTTCCTCAAGGGGTGGCTACACCTTC. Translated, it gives CASSSSRGGYTF.

The CDR3 DNA is TGTGCCAGCAGTCGGTCCGGGACAGGGATCTACGAGCAGTACTTC. It is translated as CASSRSGTGIYEQYF. The chain carries TRBV27 and TRBJ2-5; 9 bases line up with TRBD1. The last part of the DNA fits TRBJ2-7 better; the J call may be wrong. Germline CDR1 MNHEY, CDR2 SMNVEV (reference sequence). The CDR3 length is 15 residues.

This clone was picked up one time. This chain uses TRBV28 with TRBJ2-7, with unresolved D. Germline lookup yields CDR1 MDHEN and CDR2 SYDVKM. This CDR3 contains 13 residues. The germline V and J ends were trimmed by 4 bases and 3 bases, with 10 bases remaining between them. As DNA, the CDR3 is TGTGCCAGCAGTTCCGGACGGTTCTACGAGCAGTACTTC. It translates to CASSSGRFYEQYF.

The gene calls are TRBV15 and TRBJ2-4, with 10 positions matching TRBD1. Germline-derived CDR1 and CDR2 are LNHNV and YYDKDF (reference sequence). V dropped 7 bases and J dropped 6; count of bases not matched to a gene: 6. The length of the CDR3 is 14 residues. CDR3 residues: CATKRQGAGNIQYF. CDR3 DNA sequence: TGTGCCACCAAAAGACAGGGGGCGGGAAACATTCAGTACTTC.

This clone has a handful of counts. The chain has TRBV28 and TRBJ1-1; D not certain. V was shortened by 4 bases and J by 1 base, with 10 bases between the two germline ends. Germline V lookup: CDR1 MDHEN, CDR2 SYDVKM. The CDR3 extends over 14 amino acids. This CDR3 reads CASSYRDPNTEAFF. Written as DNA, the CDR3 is TGTGCCAGCAGTTATAGGGATCCGAACACTGAAGCTTTCTTT.

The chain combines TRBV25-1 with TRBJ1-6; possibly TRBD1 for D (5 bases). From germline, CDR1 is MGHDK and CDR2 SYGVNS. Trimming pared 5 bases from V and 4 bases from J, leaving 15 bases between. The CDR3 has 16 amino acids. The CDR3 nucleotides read TGTGCCAGCAGTCCAGGGCGCCTTATTTATAATTCACCCCTCCACTTT. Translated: CASSPGRLIYNSPLHF. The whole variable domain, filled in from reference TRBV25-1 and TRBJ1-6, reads EADIYQTPRYLVIGTGKKITLECSQTMGHDKMYWYQQDPGMELHLIHYSYGVNSTEKGDLSSESTVSRIRTEHFPLTLESARPSHTSQYLCASSPGRLIYNSPLHFGNGTRLTVT.

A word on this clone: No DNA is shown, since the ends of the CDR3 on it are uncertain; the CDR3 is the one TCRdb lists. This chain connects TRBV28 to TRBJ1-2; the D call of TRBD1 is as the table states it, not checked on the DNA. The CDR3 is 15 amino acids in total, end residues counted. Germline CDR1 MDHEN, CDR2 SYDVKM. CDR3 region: CASSRVGQGNYGCTF.

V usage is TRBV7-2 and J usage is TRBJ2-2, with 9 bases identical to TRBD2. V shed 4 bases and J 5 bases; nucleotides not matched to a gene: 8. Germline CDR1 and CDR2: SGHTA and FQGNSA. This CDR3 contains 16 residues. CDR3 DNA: TGTGCCAGCAGCTCCCTTAGCGGGAGTCGGACCGGGGAGCTGTTTTTT. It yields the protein CASSSLSGSRTGELFF.

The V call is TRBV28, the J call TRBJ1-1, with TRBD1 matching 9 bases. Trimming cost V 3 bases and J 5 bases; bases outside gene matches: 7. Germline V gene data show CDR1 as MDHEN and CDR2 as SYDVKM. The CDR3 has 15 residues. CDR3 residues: CASSLGGQGGTEAFF. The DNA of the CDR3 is TGTGCCAGCAGTTTGGGGGGACAGGGCGGGACTGAAGCTTTCTTT. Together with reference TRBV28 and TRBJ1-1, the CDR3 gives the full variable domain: DVKVTQSSRYLVKRTGEKVFLECVQDMDHENMFWYRQDPGLGLRLIYFSYDVKMKEKGDIPEGYSVSREKKERFSLILESASTNQTSMYLCASSLGGQGGTEAFFGQGTRLTVV.

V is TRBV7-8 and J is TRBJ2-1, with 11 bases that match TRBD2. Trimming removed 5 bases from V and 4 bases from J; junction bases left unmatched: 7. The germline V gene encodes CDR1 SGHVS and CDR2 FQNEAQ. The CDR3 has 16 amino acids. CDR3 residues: CASSPLAGGPYNEQFF. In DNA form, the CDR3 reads TGTGCCAGCAGCCCGCTAGCGGGGGGACCTTACAATGAGCAGTTCTTC.

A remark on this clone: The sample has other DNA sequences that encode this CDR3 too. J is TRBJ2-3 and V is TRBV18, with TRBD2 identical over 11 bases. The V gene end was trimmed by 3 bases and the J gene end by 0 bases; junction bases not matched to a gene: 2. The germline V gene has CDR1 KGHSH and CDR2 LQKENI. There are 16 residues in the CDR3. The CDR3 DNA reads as TGTGCCAGCTCACCGGGACTAGCGGCAAGCACAGATACGCAGTATTTT. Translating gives CASSPGLAASTDTQYF.

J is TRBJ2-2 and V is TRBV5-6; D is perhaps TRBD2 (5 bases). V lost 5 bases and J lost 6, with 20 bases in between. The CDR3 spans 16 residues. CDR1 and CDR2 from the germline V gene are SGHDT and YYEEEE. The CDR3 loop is CASRSGVWALSGELFF. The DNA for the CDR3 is TGTGCCAGCAGATCCGGGGTGTGGGCGCTTTCCGGGGAGCTGTTTTTT.